This T cell receptor (beta chain) emerged from a study of blood T cell repertoires in COVID-19. About the research overall: Acute and convalescent COVID-19 specimens originated in the United States, Italy and Spain. Sources were T cells, B-cell-depleted T cells, or PBMCs; the material itself was cDNA or gDNA.

In the authors' methods: Estimation of nucleated cell counts was performed using reference gene primer amplification. Clones were read by immunoSEQ multiplex PCR, and TCRdb kept only the in-frame ones, dropping some. V and J calls and clone size come straight from that table; D and trimming were deduced from the DNA. The sample includes around 300,000 clones, about 83% seen only once; the top ten take 7.5% to 10%. V was cut by 3 bases and J by 5 bases, with 11 bases left in between. Germline-derived CDR1 and CDR2 are KGHSH and LQKENI. This CDR3 region has 14 residues. This receptor was obtained from a woman aged 45-60 years who had recovered from COVID-19. Sequencing was done on a sample of peripheral blood. This chain uses TRBV18 with TRBJ1-5; D not certain. The CDR3: CASSPAVGDQPQHF. The CDR3 bases are TGTGCCAGCTCACCGGCAGTAGGAGATCAGCCCCAGCATTTT.